This T cell receptor (beta chain) is drawn from a study of blood T cell repertoires in COVID-19. The CDR3 spans 14 residues. The germline V and J ends were trimmed by 8 bases and 3 bases, with 14 bases remaining between them. Per the germline V gene, CDR1 is MDHEN and CDR2 is SYDVKM. Data came from immunoSEQ multiplex PCR; TCRdb stores just in-frame clones and leaves some out. This sample has 250,000 to 350,000 clones, with 80% to 90% found just once. This TCR was sampled from a woman in her forties or fifties who had recovered from COVID-19. The genes are TRBV28 and TRBJ2-1, with a tentative D call TRBD2 (7 bases). Sequencing input: peripheral blood. The CDR3 nucleotides are TGTGCCAGCCGGGGAGGGGGACTCTACAATGAGCAGTTCTTC. Amino acids: CASRGGGLYNEQFF.